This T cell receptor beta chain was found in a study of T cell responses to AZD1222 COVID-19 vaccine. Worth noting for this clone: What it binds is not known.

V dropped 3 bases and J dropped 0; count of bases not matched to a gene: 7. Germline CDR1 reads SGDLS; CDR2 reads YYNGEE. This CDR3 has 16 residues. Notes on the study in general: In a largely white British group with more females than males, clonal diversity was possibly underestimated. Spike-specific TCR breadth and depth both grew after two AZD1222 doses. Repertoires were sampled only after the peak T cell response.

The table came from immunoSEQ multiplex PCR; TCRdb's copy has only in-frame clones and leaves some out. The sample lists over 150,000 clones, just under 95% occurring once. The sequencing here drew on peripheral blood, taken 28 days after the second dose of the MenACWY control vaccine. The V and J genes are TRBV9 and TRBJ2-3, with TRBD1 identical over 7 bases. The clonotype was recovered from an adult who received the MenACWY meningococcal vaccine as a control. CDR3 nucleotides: TGTGCCAGCAGCGGGCCCCCGGGACAGAGCACAGATACGCAGTATTTT. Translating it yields CASSGPPGQSTDTQYF.